The entry that follows covers one T cell receptor beta chain sequence. Its target is not known. Germline loops: CDR1 MGHRA, CDR2 YSYEKL. The CDR3 extends over 13 amino acids. With 4 bases removed from V and 6 bases from J, the gap between germline ends came to 12 bases. The data originate from a study of breast tumors, draining lymph nodes, adjacent tissues. Study findings and constraints: Findings are consistent with lymph node origin and intratumoral expansion of most tumor T cells. Compared with basal-like, luminal-like tumors shared significantly more repertoire with nontumor tissue. Tumor repertoires ranked between lymph nodes and nontumor tissue in diversity, with V and J gene preferences.

TCRdb recomputed calls from the multiplex PCR reads with MiXCR, one row per CDR3 protein. This sample carries approximately 150,000 distinct CDR3 sequences, 33% of them seen once, and the ten largest clones take about 4.1%. Breast cancer patients provided tissue from their axillary draining lymph nodes. The clonotype was recovered from a female donor with breast cancer. Some clones in this sample may be carry-over from other donors' samples. This sequence joins TRBV4-1 and TRBJ1-1; the D is unclear. Source material: axillary lymph node tissue. The CDR3 sequence: CASSPGRSSEAFF. DNA of the CDR3: TGCGCCAGCAGCCCTGGGAGGAGCTCTGAAGCTTTCTTT.